Sequencing of this T cell receptor (beta chain) was carried out in a study of shared clonotypes between healthy human individuals. Study-level results: The expectation was that sequencing depth would affect clonotype sharing among donors. Collection of samples was limited to blood; tissue repertoires likely differ.

Here immunoSEQ multiplex PCR was the method, and the copy in TCRdb shows in-frame clones only, minus some. This table holds around 500,000 clones, approximately 82% found once. As for this clone: Its matching antigen is unknown.

The CDR3 contains 16 residues. The V segment lost 4 bases and the J segment 0 bases; nucleotides outside the gene matches: 6. Germline loops: CDR1 SGHRS, CDR2 YFSETQ. The study used about 84 million PBMCs per unsorted sample for genomic DNA. This receptor was taken from a woman aged 40 to 49 in good health. Some clones in this sample may be carry-over from other donors' samples. The sequenced sample was PBMCs. The chain links TRBV5-1 to TRBJ2-1, with 8 bases identical to TRBD2. Here the CDR3 DNA reads TGCGCCAGCAGCGTGATAGCGGGAAGCTCCTACAATGAGCAGTTCTTC. Protein product: CASSVIAGSSYNEQFF. The full variable domain, rest sourced from reference TRBV5-1 and TRBJ2-1, is KAGVTQTPRYLIKTRGQQVTLSCSPISGHRSVSWYQQTPGQGLQFLFEYFSETQRNKGNFPGRFSGRQFSNSRSEMNVSTLELGDSALYLCASSVIAGSSYNEQFFGPGTRLTVL.